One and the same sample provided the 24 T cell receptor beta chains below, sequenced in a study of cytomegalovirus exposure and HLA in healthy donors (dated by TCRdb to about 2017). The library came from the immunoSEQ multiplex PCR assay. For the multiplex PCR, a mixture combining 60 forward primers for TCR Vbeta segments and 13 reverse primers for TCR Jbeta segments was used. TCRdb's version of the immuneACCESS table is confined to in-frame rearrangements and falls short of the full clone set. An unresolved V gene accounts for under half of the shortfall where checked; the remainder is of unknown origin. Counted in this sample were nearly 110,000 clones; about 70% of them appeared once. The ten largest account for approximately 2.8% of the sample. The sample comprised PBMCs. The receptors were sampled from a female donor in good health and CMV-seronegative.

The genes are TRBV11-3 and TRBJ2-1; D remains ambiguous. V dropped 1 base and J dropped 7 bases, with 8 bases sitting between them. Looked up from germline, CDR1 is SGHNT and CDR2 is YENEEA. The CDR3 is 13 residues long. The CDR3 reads CASSLVAANEQFF. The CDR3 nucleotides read TGTGCCAGCAGCTTAGTGGCGGCTAATGAGCAGTTCTTC.

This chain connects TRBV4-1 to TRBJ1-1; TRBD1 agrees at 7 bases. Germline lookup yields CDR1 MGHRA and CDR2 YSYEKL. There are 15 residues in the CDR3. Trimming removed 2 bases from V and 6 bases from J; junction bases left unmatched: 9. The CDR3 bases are TGCGCCAGCAGCCAACCCACAGGGGTGGTGGCTGAAGCTTTCTTT. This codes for CASSQPTGVVAEAFF.

The CDR3, as DNA: TGTGCCAGCAGAACAGGAGCTAACTATGGCTACACCTTC. Amino acids: CASRTGANYGYTF. The V and J genes are TRBV5-4 and TRBJ1-2, with D perhaps TRBD1 (5 bases). Trimming took off 5 bases at V and 0 bases at J, with 8 bases between the two ends. This CDR3 contains 13 residues. CDR1 is SGHNT, CDR2 YYREEE, per germline (reference sequence).

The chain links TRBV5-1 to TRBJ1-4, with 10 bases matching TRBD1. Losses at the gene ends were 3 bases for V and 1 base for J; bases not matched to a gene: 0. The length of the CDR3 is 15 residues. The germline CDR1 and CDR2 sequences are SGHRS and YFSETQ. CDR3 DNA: TGCGCCAGCAGCTGGACAGGGGGAACTAATGAAAAACTGTTTTTT. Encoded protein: CASSWTGGTNEKLFF.

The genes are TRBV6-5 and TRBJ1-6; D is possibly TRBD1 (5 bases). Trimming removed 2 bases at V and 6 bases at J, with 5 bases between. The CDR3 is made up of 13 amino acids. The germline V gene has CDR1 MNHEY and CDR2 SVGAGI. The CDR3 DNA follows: TGTGCCAGCAGTTACAGGGGTAATTCACCCCTCCACTTT. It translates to CASSYRGNSPLHF.

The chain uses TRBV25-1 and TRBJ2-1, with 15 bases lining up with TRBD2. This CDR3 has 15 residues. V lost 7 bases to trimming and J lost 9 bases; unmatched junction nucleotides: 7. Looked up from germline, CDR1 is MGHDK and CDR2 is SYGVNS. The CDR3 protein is CASNKGLAGGGEQFF. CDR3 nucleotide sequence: TGTGCCAGCAACAAGGGACTAGCGGGAGGAGGTGAGCAGTTCTTC.

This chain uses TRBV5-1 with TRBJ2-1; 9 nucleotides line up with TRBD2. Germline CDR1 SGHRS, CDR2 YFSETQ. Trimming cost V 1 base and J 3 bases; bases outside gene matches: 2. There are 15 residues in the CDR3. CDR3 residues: CASSLKTSGYNEQFF. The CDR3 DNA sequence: TGCGCCAGCAGCTTGAAGACTAGCGGCTACAATGAGCAGTTCTTC.

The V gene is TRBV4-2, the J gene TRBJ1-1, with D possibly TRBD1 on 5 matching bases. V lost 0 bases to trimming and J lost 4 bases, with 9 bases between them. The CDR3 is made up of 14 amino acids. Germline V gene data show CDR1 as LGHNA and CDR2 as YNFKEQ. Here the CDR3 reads CASSQEAGITEAFF. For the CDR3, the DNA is TGTGCCAGCAGCCAAGAGGCAGGGATCACTGAAGCTTTCTTT.

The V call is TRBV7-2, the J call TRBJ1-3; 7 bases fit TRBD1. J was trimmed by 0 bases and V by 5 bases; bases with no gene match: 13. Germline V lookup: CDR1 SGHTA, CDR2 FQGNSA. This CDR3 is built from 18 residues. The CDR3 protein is CASSPGDSRFSSGNTIYF. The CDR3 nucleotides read TGTGCCAGCAGCCCGGGGGACAGCCGGTTTAGCTCTGGAAACACCATATATTTT. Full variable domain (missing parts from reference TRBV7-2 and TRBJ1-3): GAGVSQSPSNKVTEKGKDVELRCDPISGHTALYWYRQSLGQGLEFLIYFQGNSAPDKSGLPSDRFSAERTGGSVSTLTIQRTQQEDSAVYLCASSPGDSRFSSGNTIYFGEGSWLTVV.

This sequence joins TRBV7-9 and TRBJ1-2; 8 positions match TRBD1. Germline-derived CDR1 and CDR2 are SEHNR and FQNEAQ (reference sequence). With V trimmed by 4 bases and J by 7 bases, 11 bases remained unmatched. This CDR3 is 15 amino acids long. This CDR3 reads CASSSQTGERGGYTF. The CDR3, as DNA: TGTGCCAGCAGCTCCCAGACAGGGGAAAGAGGTGGCTACACCTTC.

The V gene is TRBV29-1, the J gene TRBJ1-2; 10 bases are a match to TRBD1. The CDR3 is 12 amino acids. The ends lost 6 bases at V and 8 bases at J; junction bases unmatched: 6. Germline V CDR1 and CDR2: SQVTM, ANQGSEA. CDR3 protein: CSVAGQGDGYTF. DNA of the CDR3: TGCAGCGTGGCCGGACAGGGGGACGGCTACACCTTC.

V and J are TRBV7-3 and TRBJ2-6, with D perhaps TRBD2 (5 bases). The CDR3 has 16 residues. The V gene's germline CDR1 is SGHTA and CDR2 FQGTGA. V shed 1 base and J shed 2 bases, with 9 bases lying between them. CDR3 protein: CASSLKWGAGANVLTF. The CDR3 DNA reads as TGTGCCAGCAGCTTAAAGTGGGGAGCTGGGGCCAACGTCCTGACTTTC.

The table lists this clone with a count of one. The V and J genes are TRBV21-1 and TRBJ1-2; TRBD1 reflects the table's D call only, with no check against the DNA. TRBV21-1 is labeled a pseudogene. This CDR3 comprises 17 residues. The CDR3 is CASSKDPADKGYYGYTF. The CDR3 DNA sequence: TGTGCCAGCAGCAAAGATCCGGCGGATAAGGGGTACTATGGCTACACCTTC.

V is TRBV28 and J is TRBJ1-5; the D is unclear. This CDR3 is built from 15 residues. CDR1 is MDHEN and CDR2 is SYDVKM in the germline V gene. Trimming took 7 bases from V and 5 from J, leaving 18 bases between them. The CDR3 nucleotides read TGTGCCAGCAACCCCTGGGAGGGCCGGGATCAGCCCCAGCATTTT. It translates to CASNPWEGRDQPQHF.

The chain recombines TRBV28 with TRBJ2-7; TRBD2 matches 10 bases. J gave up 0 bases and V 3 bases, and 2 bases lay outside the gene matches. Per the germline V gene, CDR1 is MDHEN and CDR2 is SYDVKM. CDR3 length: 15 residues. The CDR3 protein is CASSFVAGGSYEQYF. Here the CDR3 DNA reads TGTGCCAGCAGTTTCGTAGCGGGAGGCTCCTACGAGCAGTACTTC.

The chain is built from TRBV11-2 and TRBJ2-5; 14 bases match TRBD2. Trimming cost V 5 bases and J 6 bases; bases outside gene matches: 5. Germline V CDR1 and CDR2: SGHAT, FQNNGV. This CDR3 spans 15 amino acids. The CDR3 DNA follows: TGTGCCAGCAGCCCGGGACTAGCGGGAGTGAAGACCCAGTACTTC. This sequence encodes CASSPGLAGVKTQYF. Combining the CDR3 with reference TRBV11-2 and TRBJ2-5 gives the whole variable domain EAGVAQSPRYKIIEKRQSVAFWCNPISGHATLYWYQQILGQGPKLLIQFQNNGVVDDSQLPKDRFSAERLKGVDSTLKIQPAKLEDSAVYLCASSPGLAGVKTQYFGPGTRLLVL.

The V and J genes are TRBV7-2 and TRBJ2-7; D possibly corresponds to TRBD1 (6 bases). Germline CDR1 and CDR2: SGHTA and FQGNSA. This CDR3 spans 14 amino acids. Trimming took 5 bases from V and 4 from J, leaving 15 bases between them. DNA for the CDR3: TGTGCCAGCAGCCCCCGACGGACAGCGTACGAGCAGTACTTC. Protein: CASSPRRTAYEQYF.

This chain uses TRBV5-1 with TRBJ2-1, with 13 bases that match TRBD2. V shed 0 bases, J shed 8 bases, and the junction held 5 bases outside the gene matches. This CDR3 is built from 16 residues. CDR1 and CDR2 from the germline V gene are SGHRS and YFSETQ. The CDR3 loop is CASSLGRTSGSYEQFF. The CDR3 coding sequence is TGCGCCAGCAGCTTGGGGAGGACTAGCGGGAGCTATGAGCAGTTCTTC.

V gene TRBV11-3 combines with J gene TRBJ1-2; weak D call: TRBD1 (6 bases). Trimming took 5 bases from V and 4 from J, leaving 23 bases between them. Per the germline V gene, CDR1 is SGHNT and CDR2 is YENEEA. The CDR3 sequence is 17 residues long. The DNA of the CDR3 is TGTGCCAGCAGCCCGGGCGGGGGGAGACAGGCGCTCTATGGCTACACCTTC. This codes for CASSPGGGRQALYGYTF.

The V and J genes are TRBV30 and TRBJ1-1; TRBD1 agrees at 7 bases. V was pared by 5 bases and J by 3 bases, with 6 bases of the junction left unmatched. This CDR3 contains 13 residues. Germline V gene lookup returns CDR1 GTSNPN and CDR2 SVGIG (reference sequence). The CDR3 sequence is CAWGQADYTEAFF. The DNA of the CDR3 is TGTGCCTGGGGACAGGCCGATTACACTGAAGCTTTCTTT.

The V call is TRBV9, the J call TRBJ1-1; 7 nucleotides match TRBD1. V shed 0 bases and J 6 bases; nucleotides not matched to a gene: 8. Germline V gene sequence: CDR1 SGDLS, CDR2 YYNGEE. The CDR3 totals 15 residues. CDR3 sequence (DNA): TGTGCCAGCAGCGTAGCTGGAGGGGGCATCTCTGAAGCTTTCTTT. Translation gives CASSVAGGGISEAFF. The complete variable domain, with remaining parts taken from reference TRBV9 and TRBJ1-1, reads DSGVTQTPKHLITATGQRVTLRCSPRSGDLSVYWYQQSLDQGLQFLIQYYNGEERAKGNILERFSAQQFPDLHSELNLSSLELGDSALYFCASSVAGGGISEAFFGQGTRLTVV.

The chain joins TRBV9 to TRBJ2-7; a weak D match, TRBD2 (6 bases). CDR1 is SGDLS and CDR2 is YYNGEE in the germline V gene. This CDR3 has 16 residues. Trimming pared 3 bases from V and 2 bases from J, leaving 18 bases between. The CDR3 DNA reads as TGTGCCAGCAGCGGCCCTGGCAGCGGGTTTACCTACGAGCAGTACTTC. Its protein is CASSGPGSGFTYEQYF.

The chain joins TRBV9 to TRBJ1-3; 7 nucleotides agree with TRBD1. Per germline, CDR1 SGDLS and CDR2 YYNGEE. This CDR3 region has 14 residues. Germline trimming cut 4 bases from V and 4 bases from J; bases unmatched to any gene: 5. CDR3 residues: CASSTQGGGNTIYF. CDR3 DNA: TGTGCCAGCAGCACGCAGGGGGGCGGAAACACCATATATTTT.

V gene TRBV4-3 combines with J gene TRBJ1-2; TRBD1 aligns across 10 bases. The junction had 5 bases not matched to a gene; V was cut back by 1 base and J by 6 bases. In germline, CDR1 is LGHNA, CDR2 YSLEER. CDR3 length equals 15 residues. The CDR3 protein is CASSQGDRGFDGYTF. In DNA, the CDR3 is TGCGCCAGCAGCCAAGGGGACAGGGGATTCGATGGCTACACCTTC.